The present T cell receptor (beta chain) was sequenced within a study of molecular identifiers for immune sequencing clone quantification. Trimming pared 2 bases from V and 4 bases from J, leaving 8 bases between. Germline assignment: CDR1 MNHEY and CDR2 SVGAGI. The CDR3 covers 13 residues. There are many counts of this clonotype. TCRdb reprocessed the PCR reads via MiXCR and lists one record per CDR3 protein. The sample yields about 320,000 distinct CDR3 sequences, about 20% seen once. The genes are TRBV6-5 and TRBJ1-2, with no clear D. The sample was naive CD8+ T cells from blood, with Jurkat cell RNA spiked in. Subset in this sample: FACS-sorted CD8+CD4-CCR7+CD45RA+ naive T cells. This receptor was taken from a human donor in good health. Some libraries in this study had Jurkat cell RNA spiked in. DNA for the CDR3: TGTGCCAGCAGTTACGGGCGGATCTATGGCTACACCTTC. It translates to CASSYGRIYGYTF.